This entry is about one T cell receptor (beta chain). The antigen this receptor binds is unknown. No base quality information exists; no much larger clone differs at one position. The library was built by means of the immunoSEQ multiplex PCR assay. The clones in this table, taken by TCRdb from immuneACCESS, are in-frame only. Not every clone is retained; where verified, under half of the shortfall comes from an unresolved V gene, and the cause of the rest is unknown. Present in this sample are approximately 13,000 clones, around 90% of which were seen just once. The top ten clonotypes cover roughly an eighth of the sample. The sample is drawn from a study of T cell changes during pregnancy in multiple sclerosis (dated by TCRdb to about 2019). For the wider study: The study looked at changes in the T cell repertoire across pregnancy in women with multiple sclerosis.

According to the germline V gene, CDR1 reads SGHVS and CDR2 reads FQNEAQ. From its cysteine to its phenylalanine, the CDR3 spans 17 amino acids. Here the CDR3 DNA is all that survives: 51 bases in frame from base 1. The germline V and J ends show losses of 1 base and 1 base respectively, and no gene match explains 9 bases of the junction. The origin of this receptor is a female donor in good health, enrolled as a control in a pregnancy study. Recombination linked TRBV7-8 to TRBJ2-5; TRBD2 aligns with 7 central bases. The sample in question was CD8+ T cells from peripheral blood mononuclear cells, obtained after pregnancy. The DNA reads TGTGCCAGCAGCTTAGGGTCCGGGGGGTTGTCCCAAGAGACCCAGTACTTC. This codes for CASSLGSGGLSQETQYF.